The rows below give T cell receptor beta chains drawn from one sample of a study of blood T cell repertoires in COVID-19. Data came from immunoSEQ multiplex PCR; TCRdb stores just in-frame clones and leaves some out. The table lists 35,000 to 40,000 clones, approximately 91% of them singletons, with 10% to 15% in the top ten. Sequenced: peripheral blood. The source of these receptors is a man aged 55-75 years with active COVID-19. The CDR3 runs from the conserved cysteine through the conserved F or W. The D gene is left open where the match is weak. Size tells how often a clone was seen (once, few, many) or the class of an expanded clone, and some rows leave it out.

V gene: TRBV6-1; J gene: TRBJ1-2; clone size: -; D gene: -; CDR3 protein: CASSEWLTTANYGYTF; CDR3 DNA: TGTGCCAGCAGTGAGTGGCTGACTACAGCTAACTATGGCTACACCTTC
V gene: TRBV5-1; J gene: TRBJ2-3; clone size: -; D gene: TRBD1; CDR3 protein: CASSLPGGTGTDTQYF; CDR3 DNA: TGCGCCAGCAGCTTGCCAGGGGGAACGGGCACAGATACGCAGTATTTT
V gene: TRBV27; J gene: TRBJ1-5; clone size: -; D gene: -; CDR3 protein: CASSGLQEQPQHF; CDR3 DNA: TGTGCCAGCAGTGGTTTACAGGAACAGCCCCAGCATTTT
V gene: TRBV6-1; J gene: TRBJ1-5; clone size: -; D gene: -; CDR3 protein: CASSEPSGAYSNQPQHF; CDR3 DNA: TGTGCCAGCAGTGAACCTAGTGGAGCTTATAGCAATCAGCCCCAGCATTTT
V gene: TRBV7-9; J gene: TRBJ1-3; clone size: few; D gene: -; CDR3 protein: CASSLGPGGSGNTIYF; CDR3 DNA: TGTGCCAGCAGCTTAGGCCCGGGAGGCTCTGGAAACACCATATATTTT
V gene: TRBV4-2; J gene: TRBJ1-2; clone size: -; D gene: -; CDR3 protein: CASSQDRAGFGYTF; CDR3 DNA: TGTGCCAGCAGCCAAGATCGTGCAGGGTTTGGCTACACCTTC
V gene: TRBV4-1; J gene: TRBJ2-7; clone size: -; D gene: TRBD2; CDR3 protein: CASSQTSGPLYEQYF; CDR3 DNA: TGCGCCAGCAGCCAGACTAGCGGACCCCTCTACGAGCAGTACTTC
V gene: TRBV28; J gene: TRBJ2-7; clone size: -; D gene: -; CDR3 protein: CASSFLMSSSYEQYF; CDR3 DNA: TGTGCCAGCAGTTTTCTGATGTCGAGCTCCTACGAGCAGTACTTC
V gene: TRBV6-5; J gene: TRBJ2-6; clone size: -; D gene: -; CDR3 protein: CASSWDNSGANVLTF; CDR3 DNA: TGTGCCAGCAGTTGGGACAACTCTGGGGCCAACGTCCTGACTTTC
V gene: TRBV7-5; J gene: TRBJ2-1; clone size: -; D gene: -; CDR3 protein: CVRSCRGGYNEQFF; CDR3 DNA: TGTGTCAGAAGCTGCCGGGGAGGGTACAATGAGCAGTTCTTC
V gene: TRBV18; J gene: TRBJ2-3; clone size: few; D gene: TRBD1; CDR3 protein: CASSRGQGTDTQYF; CDR3 DNA: TGTGCCAGCTCACGGGGACAGGGCACAGATACGCAGTATTTT
V gene: TRBV5-1; J gene: TRBJ1-2; clone size: few; D gene: TRBD1; CDR3 protein: CASSATGDSYGYTF; CDR3 DNA: TGCGCCAGCAGCGCCACAGGGGATTCCTATGGCTACACCTTC
V gene: TRBV2; J gene: TRBJ1-6; clone size: -; D gene: -; CDR3 protein: CASSGLGDGSPLHF; CDR3 DNA: TGTGCCAGCAGTGGTTTGGGCGATGGATCACCCCTCCACTTT
V gene: TRBV29-1; J gene: TRBJ2-1; clone size: -; D gene: TRBD2; CDR3 protein: CSVETLLAGQFRQFF; CDR3 DNA: TGCAGCGTTGAAACCTTACTAGCGGGCCAGTTCAGGCAGTTCTTC
V gene: TRBV7-8; J gene: TRBJ1-4; clone size: few; D gene: -; CDR3 protein: CASGPLQGASNEKLFF; CDR3 DNA: TGTGCCAGCGGTCCACTTCAGGGTGCCAGTAATGAAAAACTGTTTTTT
V gene: TRBV10-2; J gene: TRBJ1-2; clone size: -; D gene: -; CDR3 protein: CASSELRADYGYTF; CDR3 DNA: TGCGCCAGCAGTGAGCTCAGGGCGGACTATGGCTACACCTTC
V gene: TRBV7-2; J gene: TRBJ2-5; clone size: -; D gene: -; CDR3 protein: CASSLVADYQETQYF; CDR3 DNA: TGTGCCAGCAGCTTAGTAGCGGACTACCAAGAGACCCAGTACTTC
V gene: TRBV10-3; J gene: TRBJ1-2; clone size: -; D gene: -; CDR3 protein: CAISESADGYTF; CDR3 DNA: TGTGCCATCAGTGAGTCTGCGGATGGCTACACCTTC
V gene: TRBV2; J gene: TRBJ2-7; clone size: -; D gene: TRBD1; CDR3 protein: CASSLKRDRNEQYF; CDR3 DNA: TGTGCCAGCAGCCTAAAACGGGACAGGAACGAGCAGTACTTC
V gene: TRBV9; J gene: TRBJ2-1; clone size: -; D gene: TRBD2; CDR3 protein: CASSVAWGGRYNEQFF; CDR3 DNA: TGTGCCAGCAGCGTAGCTTGGGGCGGGAGATACAATGAGCAGTTCTTC
V gene: TRBV18; J gene: TRBJ1-3; clone size: few; D gene: TRBD1; CDR3 protein: CASSPETGGRNTIYF; CDR3 DNA: TGTGCCAGCTCACCGGAGACAGGGGGGAGAAACACCATATATTTT
V gene: TRBV5-1; J gene: TRBJ1-1; clone size: -; D gene: -; CDR3 protein: CASSFGHQGKTEAFF; CDR3 DNA: TGCGCCAGCAGCTTTGGTCATCAGGGGAAAACTGAAGCTTTCTTT
V gene: TRBV10-2; J gene: TRBJ2-1; clone size: -; D gene: TRBD2; CDR3 protein: CASSELGLAVSEGPYNEQFF; CDR3 DNA: TGCGCCAGCAGTGAGCTGGGGCTAGCGGTGTCGGAGGGCCCCTACAATGAGCAGTTCTTC
V gene: TRBV6-5; J gene: TRBJ2-1; clone size: once; D gene: -; CDR3 protein: CASSPPPSTNEQFF; CDR3 DNA: TGTGCCAGCAGTCCCCCGCCTAGTACCAATGAGCAGTTCTTC
V gene: TRBV5-1; J gene: TRBJ1-4; clone size: -; D gene: -; CDR3 protein: CASSPAADPNEKLFF; CDR3 DNA: TGCGCCAGCAGCCCGGCAGCGGATCCTAATGAAAAACTGTTTTTT
V gene: TRBV10-2; J gene: TRBJ2-5; clone size: -; D gene: TRBD2; CDR3 protein: CASSSGGTQETQYF; CDR3 DNA: TGCGCCAGCAGTTCGGGAGGCACACAAGAGACCCAGTACTTC
V gene: TRBV6-5; J gene: TRBJ1-3; clone size: few; D gene: -; CDR3 protein: CASRLFRSSGNTIYF; CDR3 DNA: TGTGCCAGCAGACTGTTCCGGAGCTCTGGAAACACCATATATTTT
V gene: TRBV6-2/TRBV6-3; J gene: TRBJ2-6; clone size: -; D gene: -; CDR3 protein: CASSYSRAGTYSGANVLTF; CDR3 DNA: TGTGCCAGCAGTTACTCGAGGGCGGGTACTTACTCTGGGGCCAACGTCCTGACTTTC
V gene: TRBV10-3; J gene: TRBJ2-6; clone size: few; D gene: -; CDR3 protein: CAISARGSGANVLTF; CDR3 DNA: TGTGCCATCAGTGCCCGGGGATCTGGGGCCAACGTCCTGACTTTC
V gene: TRBV19; J gene: TRBJ1-5; clone size: -; D gene: TRBD1; CDR3 protein: CASRAPGGTQPQHF; CDR3 DNA: TGTGCCAGTAGGGCTCCAGGGGGCACTCAGCCCCAGCATTTT
V gene: TRBV12-5; J gene: TRBJ1-5; clone size: -; D gene: -; CDR3 protein: CASGFQGGNQPQHF; CDR3 DNA: TGTGCTAGTGGTTTCCAGGGCGGCAATCAGCCCCAGCATTTT
V gene: TRBV19; J gene: TRBJ1-5; clone size: -; D gene: -; CDR3 protein: CASSPDRNQPQHF; CDR3 DNA: TGTGCCAGTAGTCCAGACAGAAATCAGCCCCAGCATTTT
V gene: TRBV7-9; J gene: TRBJ2-1; clone size: once; D gene: TRBD2; CDR3 protein: CASRPGLAVARNEQFF; CDR3 DNA: TGTGCCAGCAGGCCGGGACTAGCGGTAGCGCGTAATGAGCAGTTCTTC
V gene: TRBV30; J gene: TRBJ1-4; clone size: -; D gene: -; CDR3 protein: CASNRVENEKLFF; CDR3 DNA: TGTGCCAGCAACAGGGTAGAAAATGAAAAACTGTTTTTT
V gene: TRBV7-2; J gene: TRBJ2-7; clone size: -; D gene: -; CDR3 protein: CASSLDLSGPSYEQYF; CDR3 DNA: TGTGCCAGCAGCTTAGACCTTAGCGGACCATCCTACGAGCAGTACTTC
V gene: TRBV7-9; J gene: TRBJ2-7; clone size: -; D gene: TRBD1; CDR3 protein: CASSLTLRMDRGVEQYF; CDR3 DNA: TGTGCCAGCAGCTTAACCCTTAGAATGGACAGGGGGGTCGAGCAGTACTTC
V gene: TRBV28; J gene: TRBJ2-7; clone size: -; D gene: TRBD2; CDR3 protein: CASKALGGSYEQYF; CDR3 DNA: TGTGCCAGCAAAGCCCTGGGAGGGTCCTACGAGCAGTACTTC
V gene: TRBV28; J gene: TRBJ2-3; clone size: -; D gene: TRBD1; CDR3 protein: CASSSGQSFTDTQYF; CDR3 DNA: TGTGCCAGCAGTTCGGGACAGTCCTTCACAGATACGCAGTATTTT
V gene: TRBV29-1; J gene: TRBJ2-1; clone size: -; D gene: -; CDR3 protein: CSVDGSYNEQFF; CDR3 DNA: TGCAGCGTTGACGGCTCCTACAATGAGCAGTTCTTC
V gene: TRBV6-5; J gene: TRBJ2-1; clone size: -; D gene: TRBD1; CDR3 protein: CASSSLQGASDQFF; CDR3 DNA: TGTGCCAGCAGTTCCCTACAGGGGGCCTCCGACCAGTTCTTC
V gene: TRBV11-1; J gene: TRBJ2-1; clone size: -; D gene: -; CDR3 protein: CASSPDKMSSYNEQFF; CDR3 DNA: TGTGCCAGCAGCCCGGACAAGATGTCCTCCTACAATGAGCAGTTCTTC
V gene: TRBV5-1; J gene: TRBJ1-5; clone size: -; D gene: TRBD1; CDR3 protein: CASSPDRGGQPQHF; CDR3 DNA: TGCGCCAGCAGCCCGGACAGGGGTGGTCAGCCCCAGCATTTT
V gene: TRBV29-1; J gene: TRBJ2-2; clone size: -; D gene: -; CDR3 protein: CSVEGGPAGVSGELFF; CDR3 DNA: TGCAGCGTTGAAGGAGGCCCGGCAGGGGTGTCCGGGGAGCTGTTTTTT
V gene: TRBV7-3; J gene: TRBJ1-1; clone size: -; D gene: TRBD1; CDR3 protein: CASSLRQGAEAFF; CDR3 DNA: TGTGCCAGCAGCTTACGACAGGGAGCTGAAGCTTTCTTT
V gene: TRBV9; J gene: TRBJ2-5; clone size: -; D gene: TRBD2; CDR3 protein: CASSVVGLARETQYF; CDR3 DNA: TGTGCCAGCAGCGTAGTGGGACTAGCGCGAGAGACCCAGTACTTC
V gene: TRBV15; J gene: TRBJ1-2; clone size: -; D gene: TRBD1; CDR3 protein: CATSREEGAWNTF; CDR3 DNA: TGTGCCACCAGCAGAGAAGAGGGGGCATGGAACACCTTC
V gene: TRBV6-6; J gene: TRBJ2-3; clone size: few; D gene: TRBD2; CDR3 protein: CASSGSSGRADTQYF; CDR3 DNA: TGTGCCAGCAGTGGATCAAGCGGGAGGGCCGATACGCAGTATTTT
V gene: TRBV19; J gene: TRBJ1-1; clone size: -; D gene: -; CDR3 protein: CASSIGWGGTLLNTEAFF; CDR3 DNA: TGTGCCAGTAGTATAGGCTGGGGCGGGACCCTTCTGAACACTGAAGCTTTCTTT
V gene: TRBV18; J gene: TRBJ2-6; clone size: -; D gene: -; CDR3 protein: CASSSSPTVGANVLTF; CDR3 DNA: TGTGCCAGCTCGTCAAGCCCGACAGTTGGGGCCAACGTCCTGACTTTC
V gene: TRBV10-3; J gene: TRBJ1-3; clone size: once; D gene: -; CDR3 protein: CAIRRQRTSGNTIYF; CDR3 DNA: TGTGCCATCCGTAGACAGAGAACCTCTGGAAACACCATATATTTT
V gene: TRBV15; J gene: TRBJ1-2; clone size: -; D gene: TRBD1; CDR3 protein: CATSSRQGDIYGYTF; CDR3 DNA: TGTGCCACCAGCAGCCGACAGGGAGACATTTATGGCTACACCTTC
V gene: TRBV3-1/TRBV3-2; J gene: TRBJ2-4; clone size: once; D gene: -; CDR3 protein: CASSQVEGATNIQYF; CDR3 DNA: TGTGCCAGCAGCCAAGTGGAGGGGGCTACAAACATTCAGTACTTC
V gene: TRBV7-3; J gene: TRBJ2-7; clone size: few; D gene: -; CDR3 protein: CASSLSTRGEQYF; CDR3 DNA: TGTGCCAGCAGCTTAAGTACCAGAGGCGAGCAGTACTTC
V gene: TRBV3-1/TRBV3-2; J gene: TRBJ2-1; clone size: -; D gene: TRBD1; CDR3 protein: CASSLGQSWYSYNEQFF; CDR3 DNA: TGTGCCAGCAGCCTGGGACAGAGCTGGTACTCCTACAATGAGCAGTTCTTC
V gene: TRBV7-2; J gene: TRBJ2-2; clone size: once; D gene: -; CDR3 protein: CASSLGPGTGELFF; CDR3 DNA: TGTGCCAGCAGCTTAGGCCCAGGGACCGGGGAGCTGTTTTTT